This TCR beta chain comes out of a study of vaccination effects on CD4 cells after COVID-19. The CDR3 spans 12 residues. From germline, CDR1 is LGHDT and CDR2 YNNKEL (reference sequence). Trimming shortened V by 3 bases and J by 1 base, and 3 bases separated the two germline ends. This clone was observed a single time. What it recognizes is unknown. Some clones are missing from TCRdb's copy, which holds only in-frame ones; the method was immunoSEQ multiplex PCR. The sample has about 74,000 clones, about 74% seen once; the top ten hold around 2.1%. Isolating CD4+ T cells followed ten to eleven days of culture. A half-volume exchange with IL-2 medium occurred on days 3 and 7.

The sequence derives from a human donor who received a COVID-19 vaccine. This specimen was CD4+ T cells from PBMCs cultured without peptide, taken before COVID-19 vaccination. The chain employs TRBV3-1 (or the pseudogene TRBV3-2) and TRBJ1-1; no clear D gene. In DNA, the CDR3 is TGTGCCAGCAGCCACAGGAACACTGAAGCTTTCTTT. It is translated as CASSHRNTEAFF.